The source of this T cell receptor (beta chain) is a study of a mutant IDH1 vaccine in newly diagnosed glioma. For the study at large: Either 4-6 weeks after radiotherapy alone or alongside temozolomide, vaccination was begun. There were 62.5% males and roughly 38% females among treated patients, whose mean age was 40.4 years. Receipt of radiotherapy, temozolomide, or both preceded the study, and most received both. Study results and caveats: Changes to the top peripheral T cell clonotypes appeared unrelated to pseudoprogression.

Of note for this clone: The target antigen is unknown.

This CDR3 has 15 residues. The V end was cut by 4 bases, the J end by 0 bases, with 14 bases between. Germline lookup yields CDR1 SGHNT and CDR2 YYREEE (reference sequence). The table came from immunoSEQ multiplex PCR; TCRdb's copy has only in-frame clones and leaves some out. The repertoire has some 60,000 clones, around 86% of them found once; the top ten carry 1.4%. The time point is: week 23, last vaccination. Each dose of the vaccine consisted of 300 ug of mutant IDH1 20-mer peptide, with topical imiquimod. This TCR was recovered from a man aged 35 to 55 with glioma. This chain links TRBV5-4 with TRBJ2-7; D unclear. The sample in question was PBMCs, obtained from a glioma patient whose treatment included an IDH1 peptide vaccine. The CDR3 sequence: CASSQRGRTSYEQYF. CDR3 in DNA: TGTGCCAGCAGCCAGCGTGGGCGGACCTCCTACGAGCAGTACTTC.